This T cell receptor beta chain appears in the sequencing data of a study of control samples from healthy donors and cancer patients. Sequencing used immunoSEQ multiplex PCR; TCRdb keeps in-frame clones, though not all of them. Among 150,000 or so clones listed, roughly nine tenths were seen once. V gave up 0 bases and J gave up 6 bases, with 16 bases separating them. This CDR3 is built from 16 residues. Germline CDR1 and CDR2: LGHDT and YNNKEL (reference sequence). This TCR was recovered from a man aged 18 to 29 in good health. The genes are TRBV3-1 (or the pseudogene TRBV3-2) and TRBJ2-3; D could derive from TRBD1 or TRBD2 (5 bases each). Sequenced: blood. The CDR3 bases are TGTGCCAGCAGCCAAGATTTAGGGGAGTTGGCCGATACGCAGTATTTT. Its translation is CASSQDLGELADTQYF.